These 22 T cell receptor beta chains share one sample of origin, sequenced in a study of T cell responses to AZD1222 COVID-19 vaccine. Clones were sequenced by immunoSEQ multiplex PCR, and TCRdb holds only the in-frame ones, with some missing. The sample lists 110,000 or so clones; roughly 91% were seen once. The sequenced sample was peripheral blood, obtained 28 days after the second AZD1222 dose. These receptors all stem from an adult who received the AZD1222 COVID-19 vaccine.

The rearrangement links TRBV18 to TRBJ2-7, with D perhaps given as TRBD1 or TRBD2 (7 bases each). V lost 5 bases and J lost 2, with 16 bases in between. In germline, CDR1 is KGHSH, CDR2 LQKENI. The CDR3 totals 15 residues. The CDR3 DNA follows: TGTGCCAGCTCATTTGAACAGGGGAGGGCCTACGAGCAGTACTTC. Its protein product is CASSFEQGRAYEQYF.

The V call is TRBV15, the J call TRBJ1-5, with 9 bases that match TRBD1. Germline lookup yields CDR1 LNHNV and CDR2 YYDKDF (reference sequence). V trimming: 5 bases; J trimming: 6 bases; junction bases outside the gene matches: 8. This CDR3 has 15 residues. CDR3 in DNA: TGTGCCACCAGCCCGGGACAGGGAGAGAGTCAGCCCCAGCATTTT. Its translation is CATSPGQGESQPQHF.

The chain employs TRBV6-1 and TRBJ2-1, with D unresolved. V lost 3 bases, J lost 6 bases, and 6 bases lay in between. The CDR3 is made up of 12 amino acids. Germline-derived CDR1 and CDR2 are MNHNS and SASEGT. CDR3 residues: CASSDPGNEQFF. CDR3 nucleotides: TGTGCCAGCAGTGATCCCGGCAATGAGCAGTTCTTC.

This rearrangement joins TRBV3-1 (or the pseudogene TRBV3-2) to TRBJ1-5, with D hard to call. The CDR3 loop spans 13 amino acids. CDR1 is LGHDT and CDR2 is YNNKEL in the germline V gene (reference sequence). The V end was cut by 2 bases, the J end by 6 bases, with 8 bases between. The CDR3 loop is CASSQQAGQPQHF. The CDR3 coding sequence is TGTGCCAGCAGCCAACAGGCCGGTCAGCCCCAGCATTTT.

The chain links TRBV6-1 to TRBJ1-2; weak D call: TRBD1 (5 bases). The CDR3 loop spans 15 amino acids. Germline CDR1 reads MNHNS; CDR2 reads SASEGT. The ends were cut back, 0 bases at V and 2 bases at J, with 10 bases in the middle. The CDR3 reads CASSEAWDLNYGYTF. CDR3 nucleotides: TGTGCCAGCAGTGAAGCGTGGGACCTAAACTATGGCTACACCTTC.

This chain joins TRBV12-3 or TRBV12-4 and TRBJ2-7, with 8 nucleotides matching TRBD1. V lost 6 bases to trimming and J lost 2 bases; unmatched junction nucleotides: 3. The CDR3 extends over 13 amino acids. The CDR3 coding sequence is TGTGCCAGCAGCAGGGGACAGGCCTACGAGCAGTACTTC. Residues: CASSRGQAYEQYF.

This chain links TRBV5-1 with TRBJ2-3, with 8 bases identical to TRBD1. Germline-derived CDR1 and CDR2 are SGHRS and YFSETQ. The CDR3 covers 15 residues. Trimming took 1 base from V and 1 from J; bases not matched to a gene: 2. CDR3 amino acids: CASSLWGQGTDTQYF. CDR3 in DNA: TGCGCCAGCAGCTTGTGGGGACAGGGCACAGATACGCAGTATTTT.

V and J are TRBV6-5 and TRBJ1-1, with D possibly being TRBD1 (5 bases). V dropped 4 bases and J dropped 5 bases, with 14 bases sitting between them. CDR1 is MNHEY, CDR2 SVGAGI, per germline. CDR3 length: 14 residues. CDR3 DNA sequence: TGTGCCAGCAGTTTGCTGGGGGGGGGAACTGAAGCTTTCTTT. Translating gives CASSLLGGGTEAFF.

The genes are TRBV7-3 and TRBJ2-2; D is undetermined. Trimming removed 3 bases from V and 4 bases from J, with 6 bases in between. CDR1 is SGHTA and CDR2 is FQGTGA in the germline V gene. The CDR3 runs to 13 residues. The CDR3 region is CASSFSSTGELFF. The CDR3 DNA reads as TGTGCCAGCAGCTTTAGTAGCACCGGGGAGCTGTTTTTT.

The rearrangement uses TRBV3-1 (or the pseudogene TRBV3-2) and TRBJ1-1; D is unclear. Per germline, CDR1 LGHDT and CDR2 YNNKEL (reference sequence). CDR3 length: 14 residues. V lost 2 bases to trimming and J lost 0 bases, with 7 bases between them. CDR3 in DNA: TGTGCCAGCAGCCAATCAGTCCTGAACACTGAAGCTTTCTTT. This sequence encodes CASSQSVLNTEAFF.

V and J are TRBV2 and TRBJ2-5, with TRBD2 as a possible D gene (5 bases). Germline CDR1 is SNHLY and CDR2 is FYNNEI. The CDR3 covers 15 residues. V lost 7 bases, J lost 4 bases, and 19 bases lay in between. CDR3 nucleotides: TGTGCCAGCATCGCCCGAGGGCAACCTGGAGAGACCCAGTACTTC. It specifies CASIARGQPGETQYF.

The chain carries TRBV5-1 and TRBJ1-1, with TRBD1 matching over 9 bases. Germline loops: CDR1 SGHRS, CDR2 YFSETQ. The CDR3 is made up of 13 amino acids. V lost 4 bases to trimming and J lost 8 bases; unmatched junction nucleotides: 6. CDR3 sequence (DNA): TGCGCCAGCAGCGCCGGACAGGGGAAAGAAGCTTTCTTT. Translation: CASSAGQGKEAFF.

A note on this clone: At the DNA level, this CDR3 is encoded by other sequences in the same sample as well. The chain uses TRBV5-1 and TRBJ2-3; no clear D gene. The CDR3 covers 14 residues. The ends were cut back, 1 base at V and 0 bases at J, with 6 bases in the middle. From germline, CDR1 is SGHRS and CDR2 YFSETQ. CDR3 in amino acids: CASSLLGSTDTQYF. The CDR3 DNA sequence: TGCGCCAGCAGCTTGCTGGGTAGCACAGATACGCAGTATTTT.

The V call is TRBV18, the J call TRBJ1-5; D perhaps matches TRBD1 (6 bases). The V end lost 3 bases, the J end lost 7 bases, and 16 bases lay between the germline ends. Germline V CDR1 and CDR2: KGHSH, LQKENI. The CDR3 sequence is 15 residues long. The CDR3 reads CASSPGHLGNQPQHF. The CDR3, as DNA: TGTGCCAGCTCACCGGGACACCTCGGGAACCAGCCCCAGCATTTT.

The chain has TRBV2 and TRBJ2-7, with D unresolved. The germline V gene has CDR1 SNHLY and CDR2 FYNNEI. Trimming took off 5 bases at V and 4 bases at J, with 12 bases between the two ends. The CDR3 runs 13 residues. CDR3: CASSWSQFYEQYF. The CDR3, as DNA: TGTGCCAGCAGTTGGAGTCAATTTTACGAGCAGTACTTC.

The chain recombines TRBV7-9 with TRBJ1-2; 8 bases line up with TRBD1. The germline V gene encodes CDR1 SEHNR and CDR2 FQNEAQ (reference sequence). This CDR3 spans 14 amino acids. V trimming: 4 bases; J trimming: 8 bases; junction bases outside the gene matches: 9. The CDR3 region is CASSYNRGAGGYTF. CDR3 in DNA: TGTGCCAGCAGCTATAACAGGGGGGCGGGCGGCTACACCTTC.

The chain joins TRBV11-2 to TRBJ2-1; 7 bases fit TRBD2. Germline CDR1 reads SGHAT; CDR2 reads FQNNGV. This CDR3 contains 15 residues. The ends lost 3 bases at V and 6 bases at J; junction bases unmatched: 8. CDR3 region: CASSFTSADVNEQFF. CDR3 sequence (DNA): TGTGCCAGCAGCTTCACTAGCGCTGACGTCAATGAGCAGTTCTTC.

The rearrangement joins TRBV5-1 to TRBJ1-1; D not certain. Trimming pared 3 bases from V and 1 base from J, leaving 10 bases between. The CDR3 totals 14 residues. Germline-derived CDR1 and CDR2 are SGHRS and YFSETQ. The chain's CDR3 is CASSSLRRNTEAFF. The CDR3 coding sequence is TGCGCCAGCAGCTCCCTTCGGCGGAACACTGAAGCTTTCTTT.

The chain combines TRBV6-5 with TRBJ1-5; no firm D call. Trimming removed 2 bases at V and 5 bases at J, with 7 bases between. The CDR3 contains 13 residues. The germline V gene has CDR1 MNHEY and CDR2 SVGAGI. Written as DNA, the CDR3 is TGTGCCAGCAGTTACGCGCGGGATCAGCCCCAGCATTTT. It translates to CASSYARDQPQHF.

The chain couples TRBV10-2 to TRBJ1-5; a weak D match, TRBD1 (6 bases). The CDR3 consists of 18 residues. Germline V gene sequence: CDR1 WSHSY, CDR2 SAAADI. Trimming stripped 2 bases from V and 0 bases from J, with 17 bases between. Written as DNA, the CDR3 is TGCGCCAGCAGTGAGGTTCAGGGGTGGGTTTATAGCAATCAGCCCCAGCATTTT. Translation: CASSEVQGWVYSNQPQHF.

The chain recombines TRBV5-5 with TRBJ2-3; no firm D call. CDR3 size: 13 residues. V dropped 0 bases and J dropped 3 bases, with 5 bases sitting between them. Per germline, CDR1 SGHKS and CDR2 YYEKEE (reference sequence). The CDR3 nucleotides are TGTGCCAGCAGCTTGGACTTTACAGATACGCAGTATTTT. Translation: CASSLDFTDTQYF.

V gene TRBV2 combines with J gene TRBJ2-1; the D is unclear. CDR1 is SNHLY, CDR2 FYNNEI, per germline. The germline V and J ends were trimmed by 6 bases and 0 bases, with 12 bases remaining between them. The CDR3 consists of 15 residues. The CDR3 coding sequence is TGTGCCAGCAGGCCGACTTCGAGCTCCTACAATGAGCAGTTCTTC. It is translated as CASRPTSSSYNEQFF.